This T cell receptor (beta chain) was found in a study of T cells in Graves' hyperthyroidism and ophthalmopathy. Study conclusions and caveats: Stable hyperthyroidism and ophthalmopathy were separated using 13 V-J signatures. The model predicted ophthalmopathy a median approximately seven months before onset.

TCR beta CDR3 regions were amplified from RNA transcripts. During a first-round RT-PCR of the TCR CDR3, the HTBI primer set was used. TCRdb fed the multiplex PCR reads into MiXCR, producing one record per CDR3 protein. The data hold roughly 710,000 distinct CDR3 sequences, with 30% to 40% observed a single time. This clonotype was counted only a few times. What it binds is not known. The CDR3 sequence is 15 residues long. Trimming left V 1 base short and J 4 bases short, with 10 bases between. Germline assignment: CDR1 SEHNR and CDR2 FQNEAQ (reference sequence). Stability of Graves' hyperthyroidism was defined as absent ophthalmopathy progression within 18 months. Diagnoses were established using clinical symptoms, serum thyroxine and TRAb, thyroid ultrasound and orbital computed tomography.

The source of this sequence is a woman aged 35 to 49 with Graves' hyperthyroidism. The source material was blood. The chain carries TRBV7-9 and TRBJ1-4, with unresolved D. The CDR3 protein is CASSLDRADNEKLFF. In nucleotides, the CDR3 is TGTGCCAGCAGCTTAGACCGGGCCGATAATGAAAAACTGTTTTTT.